Below, 18 T cell receptor beta chains from the same sample are listed, as sequenced in a study of cytomegalovirus exposure and HLA in healthy donors. Primers included in the PCR were 60 Vbeta and 13 Jbeta primers. TCRdb's table, derived via immunoSEQ multiplex PCR, lists solely in-frame clones and lacks some. The sample table sets out 65,000 to 85,000 clones. The specimen sequenced was PBMCs. The receptors were sampled from a woman between 25 and 40 years old in good health and CMV-seronegative.

The chain joins TRBV18 to TRBJ1-2; possible D gene TRBD1, 6 bases. CDR3 length equals 14 residues. V lost 2 bases, J lost 3 bases, and 10 bases lay in between. Germline V gene sequence: CDR1 KGHSH, CDR2 LQKENI. The CDR3 DNA follows: TGTGCCAGCTCACCAGGTGCAGGGGACTATGGCTACACCTTC. The encoded protein is CASSPGAGDYGYTF.

The V call is TRBV5-1, the J call TRBJ1-4; a weak D match, TRBD1 (6 bases). In germline, CDR1 is SGHRS, CDR2 YFSETQ. Trimming removed 0 bases at V and 7 bases at J, with 13 bases between. This CDR3 has 15 amino acids. The CDR3 DNA reads as TGCGCCAGCAGCTTGGCCAGGGGCAGAGTTGAAAAACTGTTTTTT. This translates into CASSLARGRVEKLFF.

V gene TRBV16 combines with J gene TRBJ1-1; possible D gene TRBD1, 5 bases. This CDR3 has 13 amino acids. Germline-derived CDR1 and CDR2 are KGHSY and FQNENV. The V end was cut by 5 bases, the J end by 1 base, with 8 bases between. The CDR3 spells CASSLGGNTEAFF. DNA of the CDR3: TGTGCCAGCAGCTTGGGGGGGAACACTGAAGCTTTCTTT.

The chain couples TRBV15 to TRBJ1-5; 10 nucleotides match TRBD1. The CDR3 has 18 amino acids. Germline lookup yields CDR1 LNHNV and CDR2 YYDKDF (reference sequence). V trimming: 3 bases; J trimming: 4 bases; junction bases outside the gene matches: 12. The CDR3 here is CATSSGRRQGALNQPQHF. CDR3 DNA: TGTGCCACCAGCAGTGGAAGAAGACAGGGGGCCCTAAATCAGCCCCAGCATTTT.

The rearrangement uses TRBV28 and TRBJ1-1; 10 bases are shared with TRBD1. Germline CDR1 is MDHEN and CDR2 is SYDVKM. V was clipped by 5 bases and J by 9 bases; unmatched bases: 3. CDR3 size: 12 residues. The CDR3 sequence: CASSTDRGQAFF. The CDR3 DNA reads as TGTGCCAGCAGTACCGACAGGGGGCAAGCTTTCTTT.

V is TRBV2 and J is TRBJ1-1; 7 bases agree with TRBD1. The CDR3 consists of 14 residues. In germline, CDR1 is SNHLY, CDR2 FYNNEI. J lost 0 bases, V lost 6 bases, and 4 bases had no gene match. The CDR3 sequence is CASRWDRLNTEAFF. CDR3 DNA sequence: TGTGCCAGCAGGTGGGACAGATTGAACACTGAAGCTTTCTTT.

The V and J genes are TRBV18 and TRBJ2-3; TRBD2 matches at 9 bases. This CDR3 is 15 amino acids long. Germline V gene sequence: CDR1 KGHSH, CDR2 LQKENI. After removal of 3 bases from V and 5 bases from J, the junction contained 6 bases not matched to a gene. The CDR3, as DNA: TGTGCCAGCTCACCTAGCGGGAGCGTAGGAGATACGCAGTATTTT. It translates to CASSPSGSVGDTQYF.

This chain joins TRBV5-6 and TRBJ2-7; 10 nucleotides line up with TRBD2. In germline, CDR1 is SGHDT, CDR2 YYEEEE. The CDR3 contains 16 residues. V shed 0 bases and J 0 bases; nucleotides not matched to a gene: 3. The chain's CDR3 is CASSLVGLAVSYEQYF. The CDR3 DNA reads as TGTGCCAGCAGCTTGGTTGGACTAGCGGTCTCCTACGAGCAGTACTTC.

The J gene is TRBJ2-2, the V gene TRBV7-2; D perhaps matches TRBD1 (6 bases). CDR3 length: 14 residues. Trimming shortened V by 4 bases and J by 3 bases, and 9 bases separated the two germline ends. Per germline, CDR1 SGHTA and CDR2 FQGNSA. The CDR3 DNA follows: TGTGCCAGCAGCTCCCAGGGGCACACCGGGGAGCTGTTTTTT. Protein: CASSSQGHTGELFF.

The V gene is TRBV7-6, the J gene TRBJ2-2; tentatively, D is TRBD2 (6 bases). CDR3 length: 15 residues. Germline V CDR1 and CDR2: SGHVS, FNYEAQ. Trimming cost V 5 bases and J 1 base, with 11 bases left between them. The CDR3 protein is CASSLSGGNTGELFF. The CDR3 bases are TGTGCCAGCAGCCTTAGCGGTGGGAACACCGGGGAGCTGTTTTTT.

The chain is built from TRBV5-1 and TRBJ2-3; 8 positions match TRBD2. Looked up from germline, CDR1 is SGHRS and CDR2 is YFSETQ. Germline trimming cut 6 bases from V and 3 bases from J; bases unmatched to any gene: 9. The length of the CDR3 is 15 residues. CDR3 amino acids: CASNEETGGTDTQYF. In DNA, the CDR3 is TGCGCCAGCAACGAGGAGACGGGAGGGACAGATACGCAGTATTTT.

CDR3 coding DNA: TGTGCCAGCTCACGTACACAAGTGAACACTGAAGCTTTCTTT. It encodes CASSRTQVNTEAFF. J is TRBJ1-1 and V is TRBV18; no firm D call. The germline CDR1 and CDR2 sequences are KGHSH and LQKENI. The V gene lost 4 bases and the J gene lost 0 bases, with 9 bases spanning the gap. The CDR3 runs to 14 residues.

V and J are TRBV5-1 and TRBJ2-7; possibly TRBD1 for D (5 bases). Trimming pared 1 base from V and 5 bases from J, leaving 16 bases between. The germline V gene encodes CDR1 SGHRS and CDR2 YFSETQ. The CDR3 has 15 residues. DNA of the CDR3: TGCGCCAGCAGCTTGCCAGACAGTATAGAAGACGAGCAGTACTTC. This sequence encodes CASSLPDSIEDEQYF.

The chain combines TRBV6-1 with TRBJ2-1, with D uncertain. Looked up from germline, CDR1 is MNHNS and CDR2 is SASEGT. The CDR3 is 11 residues long. Trimming took 4 bases from V and 5 from J, leaving 3 bases between them. The CDR3 loop reads CASSADNEQFF. The CDR3 bases are TGTGCCAGCAGTGCTGACAATGAGCAGTTCTTC.

The chain couples TRBV9 to TRBJ2-1; weak D call: TRBD2 (6 bases). Germline V lookup: CDR1 SGDLS, CDR2 YYNGEE. The V end was cut by 0 bases, the J end by 5 bases, with 9 bases between. The CDR3 length is 14 residues. The CDR3 DNA reads TGTGCCAGCAGCGTAGCCGCGGGACACAATGAGCAGTTCTTC. This encodes CASSVAAGHNEQFF. Filled out from reference TRBV9 and TRBJ2-1, the complete variable domain reads DSGVTQTPKHLITATGQRVTLRCSPRSGDLSVYWYQQSLDQGLQFLIQYYNGEERAKGNILERFSAQQFPDLHSELNLSSLELGDSALYFCASSVAAGHNEQFFGPGTRLTVL.

The V gene is TRBV6-5, the J gene TRBJ2-7; 7 bases fit TRBD1. CDR1 and CDR2 from the germline V gene are MNHEY and SVGAGI. This CDR3 is built from 16 residues. V was clipped by 1 base and J by 3 bases; unmatched bases: 9. The CDR3 sequence is CASSYYRGSPVYEQYF. As DNA, the CDR3 is TGTGCCAGCAGTTACTACAGGGGTTCTCCGGTCTACGAGCAGTACTTC.

As DNA, the CDR3 is TGTGCCAGCAGTTTCGGGGATGAAAAACTGTTTTTT. This translates into CASSFGDEKLFF. V is TRBV27 and J is TRBJ1-4, with D uncertain. The CDR3 totals 12 residues. Germline loops: CDR1 MNHEY, CDR2 SMNVEV (reference sequence). The germline V and J ends were trimmed by 3 bases and 6 bases, with 5 bases remaining between them. The full variable domain, completed using reference TRBV27 and TRBJ1-4, is EAQVTQNPRYLITVTGKKLTVTCSQNMNHEYMSWYRQDPGLGLRQIYYSMNVEVTDKGDVPEGYKVSRKEKRNFPLILESPSPNQTSLYFCASSFGDEKLFFGSGTQLSVL.

V usage is TRBV27 and J usage is TRBJ1-1, with TRBD1 as a possible D gene (6 bases). The CDR3 sequence is 14 residues long. Trimming shortened V by 4 bases and J by 3 bases, and 12 bases separated the two germline ends. CDR1 and CDR2 from the germline V gene are MNHEY and SMNVEV (reference sequence). CDR3 sequence: CASSSRGQYTEAFF. The CDR3, as DNA: TGTGCCAGCAGTTCCCGAGGACAGTACACTGAAGCTTTCTTT.